The subject of this entry is one T cell receptor beta chain. This clonotype was seen only a few times. Its antigen is still unknown. No much larger clonotype is one base removed from it; base qualities were not supplied. This specimen's time point label, interpreted: persistent/refractory GD, antithyroid drugs over 5 years with positive TRAb. For both TCR sequencing and RNA sequencing, RNA was extracted from PBMCs in TRIzol. Graves' disease was diagnosed according to American Thyroid Association guidelines. Patients for the study were recruited at an endocrinology department in Xi'an, China. From each patient, around 9.3 milliliters of peripheral blood was collected into an EDTA anticoagulant tube. Ficoll Paque Plus density gradient separation was used to isolate PBMCs, and no additional T cell sorting was done. RNA quality was checked with an Agilent 2100 Bioanalyzer and agarose gel, and concentration with a NanoDrop 2000.

This specimen belongs to a study of regulatory T cells in long-lasting Graves disease (dated by TCRdb to the early 2020s). The study in broad terms: Persistent Graves' disease was defined as antithyroid drug treatment for over 5 years with persistently positive TSH receptor autoantibodies. Peripheral blood TCR sequencing and RNA sequencing compared persistent Graves' disease patients with newly diagnosed Graves' disease patients. The study was conducted in China and was registered as a clinical trial. A total of roughly 35 samples underwent TCR sequencing: approximately 13 from persistent and about 20 from newly diagnosed Graves' disease patients. Persistent Graves' disease patients in the clinical cohort had taken antithyroid drugs for approximately 10 years on average.

General findings and caveats noted by the study authors: The authors acknowledged the small sample size as a limitation that may reduce accuracy. A larger number of public clonotypes was shared among persistent patients (under 3,000) than among newly diagnosed patients (around 890). Preferential use of TRBV28, TRBJ1-2 and TRBJ2-5 was observed in persistent disease, whereas TRBV20-1 and TRBJ2-1 were favored in newly diagnosed disease. Only the TCR beta chain was sequenced and analyzed. Peripheral blood alone was examined, since thyroid tissue, which constituted the primary lesion, could not be accessed. Compared with newly diagnosed patients, persistent Graves' disease patients had lower TCR Shannon entropy and fewer highly expanded clones, which suggests clonal expansion.

V lost 2 bases and J lost 5 bases, and the count of bases not matched to a germline gene is 5. From the cysteine up to the phenylalanine, the CDR3 has a length of 16 residues. The only DNA kept is the CDR3, 48 bases in frame from the first base. Libraries were prepared through multiplex PCR. Sequenced using an Illumina HiSeq 4000. TCR beta libraries were built with iRepertoire HTBI primers and Arm-PCR amplification of CDR3 regions. PCR products were gel purified before sequencing. The study's own analysis went as follows. Gene usage analysis of CDR3 amino acid clonotypes used the 62 TRBV and 12 to 15 TRBJ segments found across samples. COPE and FqMerger were used to merge the filtered high-quality paired reads into contigs. BLAST was used to align contigs to IMGT TRBV, TRBD and TRBJ reference genes, and CDR3 was defined according to IMGT. Highly expanded clones were defined as clonotypes with a frequency above 0.1%. Shannon entropy was used to measure repertoire diversity, and the Gini coefficient was used to measure V-J evenness. Public clonotypes were defined as clonotypes shared by more than one individual. TCRdb applied fastp at Q25 and MiXCR to the public reads, then kept only in-frame beta chains. Every distinct CDR3 protein forms one entry, paired with its most common genes and DNA. Here the V and J calls rest on TCRdb's processing, not on the authors' analysis. The sample has approximately 690,000 distinct CDR3 sequences on record, 25% to 30% of them singletons. The ten largest make up about 42% of the sample.

The material was peripheral blood mononuclear cells (PBMCs), obtained when the disease was refractory, from a patient treated with antithyroid drugs. The sequence was collected from a female donor with Graves disease. The rearranged segments are TRBV12-3 or TRBV12-4 and TRBJ2-2, and 10 bases in between align with TRBD2. The sequenced DNA: TGTGCCAGCAGTTTACGCCTAGCGGGAGATACCGGGGAGCTGTTTTTT. Its product reads: CASSLRLAGDTGELFF.